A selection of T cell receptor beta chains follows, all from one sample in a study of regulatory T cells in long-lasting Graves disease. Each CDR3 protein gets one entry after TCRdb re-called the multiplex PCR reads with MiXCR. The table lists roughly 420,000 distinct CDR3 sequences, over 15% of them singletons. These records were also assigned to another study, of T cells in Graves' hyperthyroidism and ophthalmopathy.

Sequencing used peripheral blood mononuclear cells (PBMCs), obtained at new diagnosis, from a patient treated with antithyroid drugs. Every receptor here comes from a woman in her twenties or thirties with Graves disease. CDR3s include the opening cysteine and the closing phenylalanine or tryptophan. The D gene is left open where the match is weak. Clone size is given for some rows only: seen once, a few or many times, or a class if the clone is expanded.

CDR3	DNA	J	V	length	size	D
CASSLGTADYEQYF	TGCGCCAGCAGCCTCGGGACAGCGGACTACGAGCAGTACTTC	TRBJ2-7	TRBV5-1	14	many	TRBD1
CATSARWESYNEQFF	TGTGCCACCAGTGCCAGGTGGGAGTCATACAATGAGCAGTTCTTC	TRBJ2-1	TRBV24-1	15	many	.
CSVATGGHEQYF	TGCAGCGTCGCGACAGGGGGCCACGAGCAGTACTTC	TRBJ2-7	TRBV29-1	12	few	TRBD1
CASNPRFSGRAVSNEQFF	TGTGCCAGCAACCCCAGGTTTAGCGGGAGGGCCGTTTCGAATGAGCAGTTCTTC	TRBJ2-1	TRBV28	18	.	TRBD2
CAWIPPPGRGNYGYTF	TGTGCCTGGATCCCCCCCCCCGGCCGGGGGAACTATGGCTACACCTTC	TRBJ1-2	TRBV30	16	many	.
CSARGGDRDYEQYF	TGCAGTGCTAGAGGTGGGGACAGGGACTACGAGCAGTACTTC	TRBJ2-7	TRBV20-1	14	.	TRBD1
CASIAQGNGANVLTF	TGTGCCAGCATCGCGCAGGGAAATGGGGCCAACGTCCTGACTTTC	TRBJ2-6	TRBV6-1	15	few	.
CSADSRWGENEKLFF	TGCAGTGCTGATTCGCGATGGGGGGAGAATGAAAAACTGTTTTTT	TRBJ1-4	TRBV20-1	15	many	.
CASSLPLGTVSPSWTF	TGTGCCAGCAGCTTACCCCTTGGGACCGTATCTCCCTCCTGGACCTTC	TRBJ1-2	TRBV13	16	.	.
CASSLESHRYYEQYF	TGTGCCAGCAGCTTAGAGTCCCACAGATACTACGAGCAGTACTTC	TRBJ2-7	TRBV7-9	15	many	.
CASSQAPSGSAYNEQFF	TGTGCCAGCAGCCAAGCCCCCAGCGGGAGCGCCTACAATGAGCAGTTCTTC	TRBJ2-1	TRBV9	17	.	TRBD2
CASSLDGLAGYREQFF	TGTGCCAGCAGCTTAGACGGACTAGCGGGCTATCGTGAGCAGTTCTTC	TRBJ2-1	TRBV11-3	16	.	TRBD2
CASSSSQGGNQPQHF	TGTGCCAGTAGCTCTTCACAGGGAGGCAATCAGCCCCAGCATTTT	TRBJ1-5	TRBV19	15	many	.
CASSPWSTGELFF	TGTGCCAGCAGCCCCTGGTCCACCGGGGAGCTGTTTTTT	TRBJ2-2	TRBV9	13	many	.
CASRGGGTRYEQYF	TGTGCCAGCAGGGGGGGAGGGACCCGCTACGAGCAGTACTTC	TRBJ2-7	TRBV2	14	many	TRBD2
CASSLNPGVAGYTF	TGTGCCAGCAGCTTAAATCCAGGGGTTGCTGGCTACACCTTC	TRBJ1-2	TRBV7-9	14	many	.
CASSEAPGGSGGTEAFF	TGTGCCAGCAGTGAGGCCCCAGGGGGCTCCGGGGGCACTGAAGCTTTCTTT	TRBJ1-1	TRBV6-1	17	.	TRBD1
CASSFVAVNNEQFF	TGTGCCAGCAGTTTTGTGGCAGTTAATAATGAGCAGTTCTTC	TRBJ2-1	TRBV6-5	14	many	.
CASSIWGLNQPQHF	TGTGCCAGTAGTATTTGGGGCCTCAATCAGCCCCAGCATTTT	TRBJ1-5	TRBV19	14	.	.
CASSPGLADYERYF	TGTGCCAGCAGTCCTGGACTAGCGGATTACGAGCGGTACTTC	TRBJ2-7	TRBV5-6	14	.	TRBD2
CSVDVPGTETKRPRGYTF	TGCAGCGTTGACGTACCCGGGACAGAGACTAAGCGTCCCAGGGGCTACACCTTC	TRBJ1-2	TRBV29-1	18	many	TRBD1
CASIGPISGTELTDTQYF	TGTGCCAGCATTGGCCCGATTTCCGGGACAGAACTCACAGATACGCAGTATTTT	TRBJ2-3	TRBV11-2	18	.	TRBD1
CASIGTEYTEAFF	TGTGCCAGCATCGGGACAGAATACACTGAAGCTTTCTTT	TRBJ1-1	TRBV2	13	many	TRBD1
CASSFAPGSYNEQFF	TGTGCCAGCAGCTTCGCCCCGGGCTCCTACAATGAGCAGTTCTTC	TRBJ2-1	TRBV11-3	15	many	.
CASSPRGRGPTGELFF	TGTGCCAGCAGCCCTCGAGGGAGGGGGCCCACCGGGGAGCTGTTTTTT	TRBJ2-2	TRBV14	16	few	.
CASSLTDYEAFF	TGTGCCAGCAGCCTGACGGACTATGAAGCTTTCTTT	TRBJ1-1	TRBV7-2	12	many	.
CSVKPGSHTDTQYF	TGCAGTGTCAAACCCGGGTCCCACACAGATACGCAGTATTTT	TRBJ2-3	TRBV20-1	14	.	.
CASSPTGGYGYTF	TGTGCCAGCAGCCCGACAGGGGGCTATGGCTACACCTTC	TRBJ1-2	TRBV6-1	13	many	TRBD1
CASSLGQGAASTEAFF	TGTGCCAGCAGCTTAGGACAGGGGGCAGCAAGTACTGAAGCTTTCTTT	TRBJ1-1	TRBV11-2	16	.	TRBD1
CASSYPQTSGIAGANVLTF	TGTGCCAGCAGTTACCCCCAGACTAGCGGGATTGCTGGGGCCAACGTCCTGACTTTC	TRBJ2-6	TRBV6-9	19	.	TRBD2
CAIGGLAGTTGELFF	TGTGCCATCGGCGGACTAGCGGGTACCACCGGGGAGCTGTTTTTT	TRBJ2-2	TRBV10-3	15	.	TRBD2
CASSSGREVSYEQYF	TGTGCCAGCAGCTCAGGGCGGGAGGTTTCCTACGAGCAGTACTTC	TRBJ2-7	TRBV7-9	15	many	TRBD2